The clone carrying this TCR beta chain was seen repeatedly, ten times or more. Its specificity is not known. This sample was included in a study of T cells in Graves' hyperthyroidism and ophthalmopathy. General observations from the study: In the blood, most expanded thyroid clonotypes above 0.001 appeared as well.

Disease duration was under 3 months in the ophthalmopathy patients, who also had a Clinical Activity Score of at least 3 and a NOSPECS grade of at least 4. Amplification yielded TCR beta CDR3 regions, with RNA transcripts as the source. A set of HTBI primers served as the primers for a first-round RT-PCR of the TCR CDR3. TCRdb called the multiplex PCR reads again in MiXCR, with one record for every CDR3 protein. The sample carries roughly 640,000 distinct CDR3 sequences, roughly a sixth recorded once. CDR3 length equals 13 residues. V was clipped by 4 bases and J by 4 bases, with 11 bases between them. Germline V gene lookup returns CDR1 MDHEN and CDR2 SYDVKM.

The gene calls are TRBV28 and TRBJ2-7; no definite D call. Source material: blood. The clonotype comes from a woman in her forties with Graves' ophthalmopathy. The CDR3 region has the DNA TGTGCCAGCAGTTCTATCCCTACTTACGAGCAGTACTTC. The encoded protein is CASSSIPTYEQYF.